Below are 27 T cell receptor beta chains sequenced from a single sample in a study of T cells in Graves' hyperthyroidism and ophthalmopathy. From RNA transcripts, TCR beta CDR3 regions were amplified. First-round RT-PCR targeting the TCR CDR3 was performed with the HTBI primer set. TCRdb reprocessed the multiplex PCR reads via MiXCR and lists one record per CDR3 protein. Among approximately 620,000 distinct CDR3 sequences, around 14% were seen once, and the ten largest hold less than 6%. Sequencing used blood. Every receptor here comes from a woman aged 30 to 39 with Graves' hyperthyroidism that later progressed to Graves' ophthalmopathy.

This clonotype appeared many times. This chain joins TRBV28 and TRBJ2-3; the D gene is possibly TRBD1 (8 bases). The CDR3 length is 14 residues. Germline assignment: CDR1 MDHEN and CDR2 SYDVKM. V was shortened by 4 bases and J by 5 bases, with 13 bases between the two germline ends. The CDR3 region has the DNA TGTGCCAGCAGTTGGACAGGGAGGGAAGATACGCAGTATTTT. This encodes CASSWTGREDTQYF. The complete variable domain, with remaining parts taken from reference TRBV28 and TRBJ2-3, reads DVKVTQSSRYLVKRTGEKVFLECVQDMDHENMFWYRQDPGLGLRLIYFSYDVKMKEKGDIPEGYSVSREKKERFSLILESASTNQTSMYLCASSWTGREDTQYFGPGTRLTVL.

This clonotype was counted at least ten times. The chain is built from TRBV5-1 and TRBJ2-1; 15 bases are shared with TRBD2. The CDR3 has 17 residues. Germline CDR1 reads SGHRS; CDR2 reads YFSETQ. The J segment lost 7 bases and the V segment lost 4 bases, leaving 9 bases of the junction unmatched. CDR3 residues: CASSPPWTSGRGNEQFF. The CDR3 DNA reads as TGCGCCAGCAGCCCCCCTTGGACTAGCGGGAGGGGAAATGAGCAGTTCTTC.

This clonotype was seen many times. The chain is built from TRBV12-3 or TRBV12-4 and TRBJ1-1, with a weak D call TRBD1 (5 bases). This CDR3 is 15 amino acids long. Trimming shortened V by 1 base and J by 1 base, and 10 bases separated the two germline ends. Here the CDR3 reads CASSLETETNTEAFF. DNA of the CDR3: TGTGCCAGCAGTTTAGAGACAGAGACGAACACTGAAGCTTTCTTT.

The rearrangement joins TRBV20-1 to TRBJ2-7; D is undetermined. Germline CDR1 reads DFQATT; CDR2 reads SNEGSKA (reference sequence). The V and J ends lost 0 bases and 4 bases respectively, with 7 bases between them. There are 12 residues in the CDR3. Written as DNA, the CDR3 is TGCAGTGCTAGAGATAAAGCATACGAGCAGTACTTC. It codes for CSARDKAYEQYF.

This clonotype has more than one count but fewer than ten. The gene calls are TRBV4-2 and TRBJ2-7; D is ambiguous. The CDR3 is 14 amino acids. V was cut by 0 bases and J by 6 bases, with 12 bases left in between. Germline loops: CDR1 LGHNA, CDR2 YNFKEQ. CDR3 in amino acids: CASSQDKGASEQYF. The CDR3 nucleotides read TGTGCCAGCAGCCAAGACAAAGGCGCCTCCGAGCAGTACTTC.

The table lists this clonotype with many counts. V usage is TRBV7-8 and J usage is TRBJ2-5; D remains ambiguous. There are 15 residues in the CDR3. V lost 6 bases and J lost 0, with 14 bases in between. Germline lookup yields CDR1 SGHVS and CDR2 FQNEAQ. CDR3 in amino acids: CASRPLAVYQETQYF. CDR3 in DNA: TGTGCCAGCAGGCCCCTGGCGGTTTACCAAGAGACCCAGTACTTC.

This clonotype was detected ten times or more. This chain links TRBV5-1 with TRBJ1-1, with D maybe TRBD1 (6 bases). V was pared by 0 bases and J by 1 base, with 16 bases between. This CDR3 is built from 17 residues. Germline CDR1 is SGHRS and CDR2 is YFSETQ. The CDR3 sequence: CASSLEAPGQGNTEAFF. As DNA, the CDR3 is TGCGCCAGCAGCTTGGAGGCTCCGGGACAAGGGAACACTGAAGCTTTCTTT.

The chain joins TRBV28 to TRBJ1-6; 10 bases fit TRBD1. The V gene's germline CDR1 is MDHEN and CDR2 SYDVKM. The length of the CDR3 is 15 residues. Trimming removed 10 bases from V and 7 bases from J; junction bases left unmatched: 10. The CDR3 DNA follows: TGTGCCATCCCTTCGGGACAGGGGAAGAATTCACCCCTCCACTTT. Protein: CAIPSGQGKNSPLHF.

This clonotype was counted many times. The gene calls are TRBV6-1 and TRBJ2-3, with 8 nucleotides matching TRBD1. J lost 2 bases, V lost 7 bases, and 5 bases had no gene match. The CDR3 is made up of 14 amino acids. The germline V gene encodes CDR1 MNHNS and CDR2 SASEGT. The CDR3 region is CASKPGQATDTQYF. The CDR3 coding sequence is TGTGCCAGCAAGCCGGGACAGGCCACAGATACGCAGTATTTT.

This clonotype was observed many times. The chain combines TRBV14 with TRBJ2-5, with D unresolved. Trimming cost V 4 bases and J 7 bases, with 13 bases left between them. This CDR3 is 13 amino acids long. Germline assignment: CDR1 SGHDN and CDR2 FVKESK. DNA of the CDR3: TGTGCCAGCAGCCCCACAAGGACCGGGACCCAGTACTTC. Encoded protein: CASSPTRTGTQYF.

Many counts were recorded for this clonotype. The J gene is TRBJ1-2, the V gene TRBV7-3, with 9 bases lining up with TRBD1. CDR1 SGHTA and CDR2 FQGTGA come from the germline V gene. With V trimmed by 0 bases and J by 4 bases, 9 bases remained unmatched. The CDR3 totals 17 residues. The CDR3 nucleotides read TGTGCCAGCAGCTTAACTCCTGCACAGGGGGCAGGCTATGGCTACACCTTC. Its protein product is CASSLTPAQGAGYGYTF.

This clonotype was seen once. The chain carries TRBV20-1 and TRBJ2-7; 7 positions match TRBD2. With 4 bases clipped from V and 7 bases from J, the junction kept 13 bases outside the gene matches. Germline V gene lookup returns CDR1 DFQATT and CDR2 SNEGSKA (reference sequence). The CDR3 totals 14 residues. The CDR3, as DNA: TGCAGTGCTAAGCGGTATGCGGGAGCTCGGGAGCAGTACTTC. Translating gives CSAKRYAGAREQYF.

The rearrangement links TRBV12-3 or TRBV12-4 to TRBJ2-2, with 11 bases lining up with TRBD1. This CDR3 is built from 17 residues. Germline trimming cut 5 bases from V and 1 base from J; bases unmatched to any gene: 6. CDR3 nucleotide sequence: TGTGCCAGCAGTAAGGACAGGGGGCTAGGGAACACCGGGGAGCTGTTTTTT. It specifies CASSKDRGLGNTGELFF.

The chain combines TRBV30 with TRBJ1-1; TRBD1 is a possible D gene (5 bases). Germline V CDR1 and CDR2: GTSNPN, SVGIG (reference sequence). The CDR3 sequence is 14 residues long. V lost 3 bases, J lost 7 bases, and 18 bases lay in between. CDR3 protein: CAWSPTGWDGEAFF. CDR3 nucleotide sequence: TGTGCCTGGAGCCCGACGGGATGGGACGGTGAAGCTTTCTTT. Filled out from reference TRBV30 and TRBJ1-1, the complete variable domain reads SQTIHQWPATLVQPVGSPLSLECTVEGTSNPNLYWYRQAAGRGLQLLFYSVGIGQISSEVPQNLSASRPQDRQFILSSKKLLLSDSGFYLCAWSPTGWDGEAFFGQGTRLTVV.

This clonotype showed up many times. The chain couples TRBV12-3 or TRBV12-4 to TRBJ1-3, with TRBD1 as a possible D gene (5 bases). The CDR3 is 15 amino acids. Trimming left V 2 bases short and J 8 bases short, with 16 bases between. The DNA of the CDR3 is TGTGCCAGCAGTTTATGGGGCCGGCTCTTGGACACCATATATTTT. It specifies CASSLWGRLLDTIYF.

At least ten counts were recorded for this clonotype. The CDR3 DNA is TGCGCCAGCAGCTTGAGGGACAGGCGCTTAGAGACCCAGTACTTC. It specifies CASSLRDRRLETQYF. The gene calls are TRBV5-1 and TRBJ2-5; 8 bases match TRBD1. Per germline, CDR1 SGHRS and CDR2 YFSETQ. The CDR3 is 15 residues long. V dropped 1 base and J dropped 4; count of bases not matched to a gene: 6.

This clonotype was seen repeatedly, ten times or more. CDR3 protein: CASSDYRGYETQYF. In nucleotides, the CDR3 is TGTGCCAGCAGTGATTACAGGGGCTATGAGACCCAGTACTTC. The V gene is TRBV6-1, the J gene TRBJ2-5, with TRBD1 matching 7 bases. The V and J ends lost 3 bases and 5 bases, in that order; junction bases with no gene match: 6. The CDR3 runs to 14 residues. CDR1 MNHNS and CDR2 SASEGT come from the germline V gene.

This rearrangement joins TRBV7-9 to TRBJ1-5, with 7 bases that match TRBD1. Germline-derived CDR1 and CDR2 are SEHNR and FQNEAQ (reference sequence). The CDR3 runs to 21 residues. The ends lost 1 base at V and 0 bases at J; junction bases unmatched: 18. The CDR3 loop is CASSLVVEITGDPLSNQPQHF. Here the CDR3 DNA reads TGTGCCAGCAGCTTAGTTGTGGAGATAACAGGGGACCCCCTTAGCAATCAGCCCCAGCATTTT.

V usage is TRBV14 and J usage is TRBJ2-1, with unresolved D. The CDR3 covers 11 residues. V was pared by 4 bases and J by 8 bases, with 6 bases between. The V gene's germline CDR1 is SGHDN and CDR2 FVKESK. The DNA for the CDR3 is TGTGCCAGCAGCCGGGCGGATGAGCAGTTCTTC. Amino acids: CASSRADEQFF. The full variable domain, with the rest looked up from reference TRBV14 and TRBJ2-1, is EAGVTQFPSHSVIEKGQTVTLRCDPISGHDNLYWYRRVMGKEIKFLLHFVKESKQDESGMPNNRFLAERTGGTYSTLKVQPAELEDSGVYFCASSRADEQFFGPGTRLTVL.

This clonotype has a handful of counts. This sequence joins TRBV20-1 and TRBJ1-1; perhaps TRBD1 as D (6 bases). The germline CDR1 and CDR2 sequences are DFQATT and SNEGSKA (reference sequence). The germline V and J ends were trimmed by 2 bases and 0 bases, with 10 bases remaining between them. The CDR3 totals 14 residues. The CDR3: CSARNQGMNTEAFF. DNA for the CDR3: TGCAGTGCTAGAAACCAGGGGATGAACACTGAAGCTTTCTTT.

Ten or more counts support this clonotype. CDR3 DNA: TGTGCCAGTAGCCCCACCGGAGATGGGGGAGCTTTCTTT. Its protein is CASSPTGDGGAFF. The chain has TRBV19 and TRBJ1-1; possible D gene TRBD1, 5 bases. The CDR3 covers 13 residues. Trimming took off 6 bases at V and 10 bases at J, with 18 bases between the two ends. Germline V gene sequence: CDR1 LNHDA, CDR2 SQIVND (reference sequence).

This clonotype was seen more than once but under ten times. The genes are TRBV5-6 and TRBJ2-1; weak D call: TRBD2 (5 bases). CDR3 length: 12 amino acids. The V gene lost 4 bases and the J gene lost 12 bases, with 14 bases spanning the gap. Germline lookup yields CDR1 SGHDT and CDR2 YYEEEE. DNA of the CDR3: TGTGCCAGCAGCCGAGGTCTGAGCGGGCAGTTCTTC. Translation: CASSRGLSGQFF.

This clonotype occurred many times. The V gene is TRBV30, the J gene TRBJ1-4; possible D gene TRBD1, 5 bases. V lost 2 bases, J lost 3 bases, and 10 bases lay in between. Germline lookup yields CDR1 GTSNPN and CDR2 SVGIG (reference sequence). This CDR3 is built from 14 residues. CDR3 in DNA: TGTGCCTGGAGTAACCGGGACTCTAATGAAAAACTGTTTTTT. Translation gives CAWSNRDSNEKLFF.

This clonotype came up many times. This chain connects TRBV20-1 to TRBJ1-6; 7 bases line up with TRBD1. Germline V gene sequence: CDR1 DFQATT, CDR2 SNEGSKA (reference sequence). CDR3 length: 17 amino acids. J lost 5 bases, V lost 0 bases, and 10 bases had no gene match. Here the CDR3 reads CSAREWLGTADNSPLHF. CDR3 nucleotides: TGCAGTGCTAGAGAGTGGTTGGGGACAGCAGATAATTCACCCCTCCACTTT.

A remark on this clonotype: A read error may be the cause here, since a much bigger clone is one base away. The V call is TRBV30, the J call TRBJ2-3; D uncertain. The CDR3 has 15 amino acids. Germline lookup yields CDR1 GTSNPN and CDR2 SVGIG (reference sequence). V lost 4 bases, J lost 2 bases, and 16 bases lay in between. CDR3 nucleotide sequence: TGTGCCTGGACTCCCCGGCACCACAACACAGATACGCAGTATTTT. Translated, it gives CAWTPRHHNTDTQYF.

In its sample, this clonotype was seen many times. The V and J genes are TRBV7-6 and TRBJ1-6; 7 bases line up with TRBD1. The CDR3 length is 16 residues. The ends lost 5 bases at V and 8 bases at J; junction bases unmatched: 12. The germline V gene has CDR1 SGHVS and CDR2 FNYEAQ. CDR3 residues: CASSQGVRGRDSPLHF. The DNA of the CDR3 is TGTGCCAGCAGCCAGGGGGTTCGGGGAAGAGATTCACCCCTCCACTTT.

This chain links TRBV7-8 with TRBJ2-7; D is uncertain. V lost 5 bases and J lost 0, with 14 bases in between. This CDR3 has 15 residues. Looked up from germline, CDR1 is SGHVS and CDR2 is FQNEAQ. CDR3 DNA: TGTGCCAGCAGCCGTGGCGACTTCGGCTCCTACGAGCAGTACTTC. As protein: CASSRGDFGSYEQYF.